This T cell receptor beta chain was documented in a study of early T cells in non-severe SARS-CoV-2 infection. Study in general: Unpaired chains resulted from sequencing bulk RNA of unsorted whole blood.

CDR1 is SGHAT, CDR2 FQNNGV, per germline. V lost 0 bases and J lost 8; bases outside the gene matches: 6. The CDR3 totals 14 residues. At least ten counts were recorded for this clonotype. No antigen is known for it. Study conclusions and caveats: There was a bias toward anti-spike CD8 responses in VDJdb matching, which missed private and CD4 specificities.

Attachment of unique molecular identifiers was made to individual cDNA molecules. TCRdb ran MiXCR on the 5' RACE reads and lists one entry per CDR3 protein. The table includes under 50,000 distinct CDR3 sequences, 3.5% to 4.5% detected once. The sample comprised whole blood. This clonotype was obtained from an adult who was a healthcare worker with PCR-confirmed SARS-CoV-2 infection or an uninfected control (not recorded which). The chain joins TRBV11-2 to TRBJ1-1, with 7 bases that match TRBD1. The CDR3 loop is CASSLDREQGEAFF. DNA for the CDR3: TGTGCCAGCAGCTTAGATCGAGAACAGGGGGAAGCTTTCTTT.